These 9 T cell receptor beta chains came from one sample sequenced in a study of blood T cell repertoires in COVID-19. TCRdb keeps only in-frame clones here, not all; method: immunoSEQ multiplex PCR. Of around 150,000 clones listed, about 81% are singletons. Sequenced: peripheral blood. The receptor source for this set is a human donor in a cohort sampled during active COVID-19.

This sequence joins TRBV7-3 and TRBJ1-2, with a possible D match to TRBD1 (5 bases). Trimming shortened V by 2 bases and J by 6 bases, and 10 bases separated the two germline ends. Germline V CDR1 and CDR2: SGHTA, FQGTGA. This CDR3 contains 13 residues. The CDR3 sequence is CASSLGDSDGYTF. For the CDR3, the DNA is TGTGCCAGCAGCTTAGGCGACAGTGATGGCTACACCTTC.

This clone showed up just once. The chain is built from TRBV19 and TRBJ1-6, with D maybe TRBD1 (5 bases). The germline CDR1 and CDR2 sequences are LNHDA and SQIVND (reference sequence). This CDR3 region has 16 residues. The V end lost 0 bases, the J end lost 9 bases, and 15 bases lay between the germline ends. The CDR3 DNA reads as TGTGCCAGTAGTATAGACGTCGGAGGGGTGGGTTCACCCCTCCACTTT. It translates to CASSIDVGGVGSPLHF.

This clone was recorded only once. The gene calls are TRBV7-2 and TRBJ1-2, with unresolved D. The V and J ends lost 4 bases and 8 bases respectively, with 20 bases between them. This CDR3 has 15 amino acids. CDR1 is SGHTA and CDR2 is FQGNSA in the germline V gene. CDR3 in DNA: TGTGCCAGCAGCTCCGGGTACGGCGGCGGTGAGGGCTACACCTTC. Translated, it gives CASSSGYGGGEGYTF.

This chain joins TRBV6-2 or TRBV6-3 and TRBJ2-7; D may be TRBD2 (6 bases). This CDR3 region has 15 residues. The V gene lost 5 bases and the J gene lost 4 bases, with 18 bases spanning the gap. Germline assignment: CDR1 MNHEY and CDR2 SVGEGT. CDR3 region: CASSRDSLVWYEQYF. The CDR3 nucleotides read TGTGCCAGCAGTAGGGACTCACTGGTTTGGTACGAGCAGTACTTC.

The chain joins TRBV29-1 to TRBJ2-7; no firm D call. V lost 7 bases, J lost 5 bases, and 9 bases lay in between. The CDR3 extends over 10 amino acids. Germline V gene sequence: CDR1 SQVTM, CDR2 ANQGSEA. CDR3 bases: TGCAGCGCGATCGAGGACGAGCAGTACTTC. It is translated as CSAIEDEQYF.

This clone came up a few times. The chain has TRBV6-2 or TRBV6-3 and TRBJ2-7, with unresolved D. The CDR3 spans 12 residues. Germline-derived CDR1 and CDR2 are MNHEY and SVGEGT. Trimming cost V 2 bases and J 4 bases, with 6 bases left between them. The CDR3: CASSYPRYEQYF. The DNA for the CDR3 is TGTGCCAGCAGTTACCCCCGTTACGAGCAGTACTTC.

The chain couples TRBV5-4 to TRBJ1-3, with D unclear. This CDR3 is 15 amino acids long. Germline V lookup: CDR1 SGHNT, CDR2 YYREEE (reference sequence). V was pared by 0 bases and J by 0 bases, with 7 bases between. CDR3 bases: TGTGCCAGCAGCTTGGCGGGTCTCTCTGGAAACACCATATATTTT. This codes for CASSLAGLSGNTIYF.

CDR3 nucleotides: TGTGCCAGTAGTTCGATGCGGGACACCGGGGAGCTGTTTTTT. It translates to CASSSMRDTGELFF. The rearrangement uses TRBV19 and TRBJ2-2; tentative D call: TRBD2 (5 bases). The V gene lost 5 bases and the J gene lost 3 bases, with 10 bases spanning the gap. Per the germline V gene, CDR1 is LNHDA and CDR2 is SQIVND (reference sequence). There are 14 residues in the CDR3.

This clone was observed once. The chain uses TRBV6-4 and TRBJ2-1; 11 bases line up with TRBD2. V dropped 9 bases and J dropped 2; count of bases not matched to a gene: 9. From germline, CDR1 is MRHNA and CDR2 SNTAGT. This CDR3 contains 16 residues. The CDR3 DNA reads TGTGCCAGTAGTCCAAGGGGACTAGCGGCCTACAATGAGCAGTTCTTC. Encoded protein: CASSPRGLAAYNEQFF.